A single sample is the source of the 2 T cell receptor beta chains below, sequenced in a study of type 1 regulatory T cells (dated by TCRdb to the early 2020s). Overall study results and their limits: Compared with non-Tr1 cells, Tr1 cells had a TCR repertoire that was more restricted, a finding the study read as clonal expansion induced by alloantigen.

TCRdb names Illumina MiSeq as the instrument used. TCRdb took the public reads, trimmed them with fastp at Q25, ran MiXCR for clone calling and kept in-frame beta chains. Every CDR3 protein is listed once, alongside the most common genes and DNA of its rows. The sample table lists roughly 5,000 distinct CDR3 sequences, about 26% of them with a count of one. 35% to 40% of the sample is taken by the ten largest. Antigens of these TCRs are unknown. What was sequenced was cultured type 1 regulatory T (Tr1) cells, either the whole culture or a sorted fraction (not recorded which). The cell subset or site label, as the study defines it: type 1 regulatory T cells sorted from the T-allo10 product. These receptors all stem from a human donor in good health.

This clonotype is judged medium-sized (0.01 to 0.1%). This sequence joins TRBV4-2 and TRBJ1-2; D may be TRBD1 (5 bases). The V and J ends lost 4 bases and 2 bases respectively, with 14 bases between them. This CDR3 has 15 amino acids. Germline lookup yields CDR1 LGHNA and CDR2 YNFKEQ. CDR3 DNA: TGTGCCAGCAGCCTCCCAGACAGAGCCAACTATGGCTACACCTTC. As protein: CASSLPDRANYGYTF.

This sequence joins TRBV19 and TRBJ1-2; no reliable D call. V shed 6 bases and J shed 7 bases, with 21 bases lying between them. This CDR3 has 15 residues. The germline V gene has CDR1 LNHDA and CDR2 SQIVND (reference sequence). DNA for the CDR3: TGTGCCAGTAGCGCTCAACTGGGAGCAATTGGTGGCTACACCTTC. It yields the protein CASSAQLGAIGGYTF.